This passage covers 14 T cell receptor beta chains from one sample sequenced in a study of T cells in Graves' hyperthyroidism and ophthalmopathy. Researchers amplified the TCR beta CDR3 regions from RNA transcripts. TCR CDR3 regions were first amplified by RT-PCR with HTBI primers. TCRdb redid the calling of the multiplex PCR reads with MiXCR, one entry per CDR3 protein. Of 300,000 to 400,000 distinct CDR3 sequences in the sample, more than 11% are singletons; the top ten hold 11%. Source material: blood. The receptor set was obtained from a woman aged 60 to 75 with Graves' hyperthyroidism.

This clonotype was counted ten times or more. The chain recombines TRBV28 with TRBJ1-6, with a weak D call TRBD1 (5 bases). Germline V lookup: CDR1 MDHEN, CDR2 SYDVKM. Between the trimmed V and J ends, which lost 9 bases and 10 bases, there was a span of 22 bases. CDR3 length: 15 residues. The chain's CDR3 is CASHGRGWGGSPLHF. CDR3 DNA sequence: TGTGCCAGTCACGGCCGTGGGTGGGGGGGATCACCCCTCCACTTT.

On this clonotype itself: A clone one base away is much larger, so this may be a read error. The chain has TRBV24-1 and TRBJ2-5, with 14 bases lining up with TRBD2. The DNA end is more similar to TRBJ2-1, so the J call may be wrong. Germline CDR1 KGHDR, CDR2 SFDVKD. CDR3 length: 20 amino acids. CDR3 region: CATSNPPKRTSGGLGETQFF. In DNA form, the CDR3 reads TGTGCCACCAGTAATCCACCAAAACGGACTAGCGGGGGGCTCGGGGAGACCCAGTTCTTC.

Concerning this clonotype itself: A read error may explain this, as a much larger clone is one base away. V usage is TRBV7-2 and J usage is TRBJ2-1; a weak D match, TRBD2 (5 bases). The germline gives CDR1 SGHTA, CDR2 FQGNSA. There are 15 residues in the CDR3. The CDR3 DNA is TGTGCCAGCAGCTTAGATGGGAGACCCTTCAATGGGCAGTTCTTC. Amino acid sequence: CASSLDGRPFNGQFF.

This clonotype was counted at least ten times. The V call is TRBV28, the J call TRBJ2-1; TRBD1 agrees at 10 bases. V dropped 4 bases and J dropped 4; count of bases not matched to a gene: 4. CDR1 MDHEN and CDR2 SYDVKM come from the germline V gene. CDR3 size: 15 residues. CDR3 in amino acids: CASSWTGGVYNEQFF. The CDR3 nucleotides are TGTGCCAGCAGTTGGACAGGGGGGGTGTACAATGAGCAGTTCTTC.

The gene calls are TRBV2 and TRBJ2-3, with TRBD1 matching over 7 bases. CDR1 is SNHLY, CDR2 FYNNEI, per germline. This CDR3 comprises 14 residues. V dropped 4 bases and J dropped 3; count of bases not matched to a gene: 4. CDR3 DNA: TGTGCCAGCAGTGCACAGGGGTCGACAGATACGCAGTATTTT. This codes for CASSAQGSTDTQYF. The whole variable domain, remainder taken from reference TRBV2 and TRBJ2-3, is EPEVTQTPSHQVTQMGQEVILRCVPISNHLYFYWYRQILGQKVEFLVSFYNNEISEKSEIFDDQFSVERPDGSNFTLKIRSTKLEDSAMYFCASSAQGSTDTQYFGPGTRLTVL.

This clonotype showed up many times. The chain has TRBV20-1 and TRBJ2-1; no clear D. Germline CDR1 and CDR2: DFQATT and SNEGSKA (reference sequence). Trimming removed 0 bases from V and 10 bases from J, with 7 bases in between. CDR3 length: 11 amino acids. The CDR3 sequence is CSARDFGEQFF. The CDR3 DNA sequence: TGCAGTGCTAGAGATTTTGGGGAGCAGTTCTTC.

This clonotype was seen more than once but under ten times. The chain couples TRBV18 to TRBJ2-2; D is unresolved. The CDR3 has 14 amino acids. Germline V gene sequence: CDR1 KGHSH, CDR2 LQKENI. With 1 base removed from V and 3 bases from J, the gap between germline ends came to 6 bases. The CDR3, as DNA: TGTGCCAGCTCACCACTGGGTGACACCGGGGAGCTGTTTTTT. This sequence encodes CASSPLGDTGELFF.

V gene TRBV29-1 combines with J gene TRBJ1-1; D perhaps matches TRBD1 (5 bases). Trimming removed 7 bases at V and 1 base at J, with 10 bases between. The CDR3 has 12 residues. From germline, CDR1 is SQVTM and CDR2 ANQGSEA. CDR3 region: CSATRENTEAFF. CDR3 bases: TGCAGCGCCACCAGGGAGAACACTGAAGCTTTCTTT.

This clonotype was found once. Here the CDR3 DNA reads TGTGCCAGCAGGATGACAGTGGGTAACTATGGCTACACCTTC. It encodes CASRMTVGNYGYTF. The chain carries TRBV6-1 and TRBJ1-2, with a weak D call TRBD1 (5 bases). V gave up 6 bases and J gave up 1 base, with 12 bases separating them. Germline values: CDR1 MNHNS, CDR2 SASEGT. The CDR3 is made up of 14 amino acids.

This clonotype was counted only a few times. The chain joins TRBV28 to TRBJ1-1; 7 bases map to TRBD1. Germline CDR1 and CDR2: MDHEN and SYDVKM. The CDR3 totals 14 residues. Unmatched junction bases numbered 6, after V lost 5 bases and J lost 3 bases. CDR3 DNA sequence: TGTGCCAGCAGTGGTCTCACAGGGGACACTGAAGCTTTCTTT. Translated: CASSGLTGDTEAFF.

This clonotype was observed at least ten times. The chain carries TRBV5-5 and TRBJ2-7; the D is unclear. Per the germline V gene, CDR1 is SGHKS and CDR2 is YYEKEE (reference sequence). This CDR3 spans 14 amino acids. Deletions cut 0 bases from V and 1 base from J, with 8 bases between. DNA of the CDR3: TGTGCCAGCAGCTTGGACGTCCCATCCTACGAGCAGTACTTC. Amino acids: CASSLDVPSYEQYF.

There are a few counts of this clonotype. This sequence joins TRBV7-3 and TRBJ2-1; D is unclear. Germline CDR1 reads SGHTA; CDR2 reads FQGTGA. This CDR3 contains 16 residues. The V end was cut by 4 bases, the J end by 2 bases, with 15 bases between. The CDR3: CASSSFQRNPYNEQFF. The CDR3 DNA reads as TGTGCCAGCAGCTCGTTCCAGCGAAACCCCTACAATGAGCAGTTCTTC.

On this clonotype itself: Possible read error: a much larger clone is one base away. The chain carries TRBV7-8 and TRBJ1-1, with 9 bases that match TRBD1. Trimming removed 8 bases from V and 7 bases from J; junction bases left unmatched: 17. The CDR3 loop spans 16 amino acids. Germline CDR1 reads SGHVS; CDR2 reads FQNEAQ. CDR3 bases: TGTGCCAGCCCCCCCCGACCGGGACAGGGATTCGGTGAAGCTTTCTTT. Its translation is CASPPRPGQGFGEAFF.

The gene calls are TRBV18 and TRBJ1-4; 7 nucleotides align to TRBD1. The CDR3 totals 16 residues. After removal of 2 bases from V and 3 bases from J, the junction contained 6 bases not matched to a gene. Germline values: CDR1 KGHSH, CDR2 LQKENI. In DNA form, the CDR3 reads TGTGCCAGCTCACCAGAAACGGGACAGTCTAATGAAAAACTGTTTTTT. It codes for CASSPETGQSNEKLFF.